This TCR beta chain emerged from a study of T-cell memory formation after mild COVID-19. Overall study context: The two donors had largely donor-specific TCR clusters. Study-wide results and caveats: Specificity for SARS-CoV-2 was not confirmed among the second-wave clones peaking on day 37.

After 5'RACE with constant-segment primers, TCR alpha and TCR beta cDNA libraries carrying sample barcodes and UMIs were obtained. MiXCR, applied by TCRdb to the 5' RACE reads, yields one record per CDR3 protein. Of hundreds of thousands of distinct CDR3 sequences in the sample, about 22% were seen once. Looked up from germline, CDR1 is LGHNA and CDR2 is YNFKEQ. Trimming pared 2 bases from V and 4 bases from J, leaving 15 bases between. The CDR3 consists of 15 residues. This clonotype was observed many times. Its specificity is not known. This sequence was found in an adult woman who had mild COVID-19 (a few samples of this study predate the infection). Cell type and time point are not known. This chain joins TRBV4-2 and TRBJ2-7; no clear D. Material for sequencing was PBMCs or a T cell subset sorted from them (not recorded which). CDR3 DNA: TGTGCCAGCAGCCAAAACCCCAGCGCCTCGTACGAGCAGTACTTC. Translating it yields CASSQNPSASYEQYF.